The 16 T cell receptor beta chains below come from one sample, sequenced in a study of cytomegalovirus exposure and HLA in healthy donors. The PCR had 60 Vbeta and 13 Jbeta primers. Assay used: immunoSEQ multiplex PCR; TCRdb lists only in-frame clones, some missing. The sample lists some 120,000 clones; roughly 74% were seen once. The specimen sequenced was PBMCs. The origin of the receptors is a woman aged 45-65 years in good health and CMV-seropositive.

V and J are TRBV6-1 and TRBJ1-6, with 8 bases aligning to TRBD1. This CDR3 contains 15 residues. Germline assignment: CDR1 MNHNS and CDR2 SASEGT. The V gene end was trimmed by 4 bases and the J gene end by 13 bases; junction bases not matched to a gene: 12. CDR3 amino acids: CASSAPTTGEGPLHF. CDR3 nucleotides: TGTGCCAGCAGTGCCCCGACGACAGGGGAGGGTCCCCTCCACTTT.

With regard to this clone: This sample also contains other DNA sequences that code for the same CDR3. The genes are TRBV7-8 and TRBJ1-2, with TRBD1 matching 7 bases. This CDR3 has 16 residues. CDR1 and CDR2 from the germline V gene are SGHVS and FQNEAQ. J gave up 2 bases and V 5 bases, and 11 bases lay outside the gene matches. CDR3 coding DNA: TGTGCCAGCAGCACTTATCGGGACAGTTCCAACTATGGCTACACCTTC. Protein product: CASSTYRDSSNYGYTF.

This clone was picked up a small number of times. CDR3 coding DNA: TGTGCCAGCAGTCCACAGGGGGCTTGGGAAAAACTGTTTTTT. It yields the protein CASSPQGAWEKLFF. The J gene is TRBJ1-4, the V gene TRBV27; 9 nucleotides match TRBD1. The CDR3 has 14 residues. With V trimmed by 5 bases and J by 8 bases, 6 bases remained unmatched. The germline V gene has CDR1 MNHEY and CDR2 SMNVEV (reference sequence).

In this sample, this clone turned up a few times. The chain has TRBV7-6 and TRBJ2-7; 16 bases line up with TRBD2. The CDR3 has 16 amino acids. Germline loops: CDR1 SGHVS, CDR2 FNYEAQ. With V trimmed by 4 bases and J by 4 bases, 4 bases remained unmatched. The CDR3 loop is CASSSGLAGGRYEQYF. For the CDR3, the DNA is TGTGCCAGCAGCTCGGGACTAGCGGGGGGGAGGTACGAGCAGTACTTC.

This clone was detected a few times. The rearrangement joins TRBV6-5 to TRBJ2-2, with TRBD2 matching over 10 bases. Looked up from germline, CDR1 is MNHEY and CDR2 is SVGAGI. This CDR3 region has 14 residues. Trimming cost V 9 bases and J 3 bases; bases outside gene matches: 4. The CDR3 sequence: CASKRGGHTGELFF. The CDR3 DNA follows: TGTGCCAGTAAGCGGGGGGGACACACCGGGGAGCTGTTTTTT.

CDR3 sequence reads: CAISSGGSYEQYF. The CDR3 DNA follows: TGTGCCATTTCTAGCGGGGGCTCCTACGAGCAGTACTTC. The V gene is TRBV10-3, the J gene TRBJ2-7; 10 nucleotides match TRBD2. Germline CDR1 reads ENHRY; CDR2 reads SYGVKD. V shed 9 bases, J shed 0 bases, and the junction held 2 bases outside the gene matches. The length of the CDR3 is 13 residues.

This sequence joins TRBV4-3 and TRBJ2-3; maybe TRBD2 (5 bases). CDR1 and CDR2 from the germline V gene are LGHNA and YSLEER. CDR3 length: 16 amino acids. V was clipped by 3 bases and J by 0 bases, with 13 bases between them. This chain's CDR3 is CASSHNGVSSTDTQYF. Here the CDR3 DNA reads TGCGCCAGCAGCCACAACGGGGTTTCTAGCACAGATACGCAGTATTTT.

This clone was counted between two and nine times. The CDR3 is CASSQDRYSGANVLTF. The CDR3 DNA sequence: TGCGCCAGCAGCCAAGATCGGTATTCTGGGGCCAACGTCCTGACTTTC. The chain links TRBV4-3 to TRBJ2-6, with no clear D. The V gene lost 0 bases and the J gene lost 1 base, with 7 bases spanning the gap. This CDR3 has 16 amino acids. Germline V lookup: CDR1 LGHNA, CDR2 YSLEER.

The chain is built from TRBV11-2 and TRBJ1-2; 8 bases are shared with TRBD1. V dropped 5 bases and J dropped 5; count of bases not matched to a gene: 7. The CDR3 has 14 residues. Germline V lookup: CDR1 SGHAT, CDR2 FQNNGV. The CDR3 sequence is CASSAGQGAYGYTF. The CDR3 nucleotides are TGTGCCAGCAGCGCCGGGCAGGGGGCGTATGGCTACACCTTC.

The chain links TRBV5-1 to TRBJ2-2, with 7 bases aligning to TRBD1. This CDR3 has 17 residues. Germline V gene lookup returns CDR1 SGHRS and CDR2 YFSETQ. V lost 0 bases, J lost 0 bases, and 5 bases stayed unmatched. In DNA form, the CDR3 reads TGCGCCAGCAGCTTGGCCAGTCAGGGGGCGAACACCGGGGAGCTGTTTTTT. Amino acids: CASSLASQGANTGELFF.

The CDR3 spells CASSLDGATNEQFF. For the CDR3, the DNA is TGTGCCAGCAGCTTAGATGGAGCAACGAATGAGCAGTTCTTC. V gene TRBV11-2 combines with J gene TRBJ2-1, with D unresolved. The germline V gene has CDR1 SGHAT and CDR2 FQNNGV. V was clipped by 0 bases and J by 7 bases, with 10 bases between them. The CDR3 is 14 residues long.

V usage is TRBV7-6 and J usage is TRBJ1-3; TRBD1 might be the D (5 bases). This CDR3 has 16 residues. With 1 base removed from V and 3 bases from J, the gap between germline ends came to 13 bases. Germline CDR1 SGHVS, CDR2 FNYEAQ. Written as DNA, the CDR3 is TGTGCCAGCAGCTTAGAAGGGGTTTCTTATGGAAACACCATATATTTT. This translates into CASSLEGVSYGNTIYF.

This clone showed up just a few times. CDR3: CASSVIQGEGTDTQYF. In nucleotides, the CDR3 is TGTGCCAGTAGTGTGATACAGGGGGAGGGCACAGATACGCAGTATTTT. J is TRBJ2-3 and V is TRBV19; 8 bases are a match to TRBD1. V trimming: 5 bases; J trimming: 1 base; junction bases outside the gene matches: 8. CDR1 is LNHDA and CDR2 is SQIVND in the germline V gene (reference sequence). This CDR3 has 16 amino acids.

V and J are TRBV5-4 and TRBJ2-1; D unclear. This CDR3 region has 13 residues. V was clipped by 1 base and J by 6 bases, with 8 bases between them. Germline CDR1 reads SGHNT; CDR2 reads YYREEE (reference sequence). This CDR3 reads CASSLLPFNEQFF. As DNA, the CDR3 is TGTGCCAGCAGCTTGCTTCCCTTCAATGAGCAGTTCTTC.

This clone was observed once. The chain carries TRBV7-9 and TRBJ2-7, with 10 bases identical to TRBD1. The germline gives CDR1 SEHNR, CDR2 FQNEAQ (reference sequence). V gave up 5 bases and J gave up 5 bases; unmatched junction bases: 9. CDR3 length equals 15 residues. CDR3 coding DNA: TGTGCCAGCAGCGCATACTCCGGGACAGGGGACGAGCAGTACTTC. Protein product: CASSAYSGTGDEQYF.

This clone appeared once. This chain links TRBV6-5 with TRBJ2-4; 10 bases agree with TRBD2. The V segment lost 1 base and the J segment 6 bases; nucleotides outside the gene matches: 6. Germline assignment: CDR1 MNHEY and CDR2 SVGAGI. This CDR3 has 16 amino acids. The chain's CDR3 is CASSYYGSGGRNIQYF. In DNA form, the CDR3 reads TGTGCCAGCAGTTACTACGGTAGCGGGGGGAGAAACATTCAGTACTTC.